Given below is one TCR beta chain in context. Sequenced by immunoSEQ multiplex PCR; TCRdb stores in-frame clones only, minus some. The table records around 99,000 clones, 88% of them present only once. The germline V gene has CDR1 LGHDT and CDR2 YNNKEL (reference sequence). V dropped 3 bases and J dropped 2; count of bases not matched to a gene: 3. The CDR3 sequence is 14 residues long. The data belong to a study of blood T cell repertoires in COVID-19. Study-level information: Both acute and convalescent COVID-19 samples were obtained from the United States, Italy and Spain.

This TCR derives from a man aged 50-60 years with active or convalescent COVID-19. The J gene is TRBJ1-2, the V gene TRBV3-1 (or the pseudogene TRBV3-2); 7 bases map to TRBD1. The sample comprised peripheral blood. Here the CDR3 reads CASSHGTVNYGYTF. CDR3 sequence (DNA): TGTGCCAGCAGCCACGGGACAGTCAACTATGGCTACACCTTC.